This T cell receptor beta chain was recovered during a study of OX40 agonist ivuxolimab in advanced cancers. Study-level background: Patients with prior anti-PD-1, anti-PD-L1 or anti-CTLA-4 therapy were eligible; 35% to 50% had some.

The assay was immunoSEQ multiplex PCR, and TCRdb's table has in-frame clones only and misses some. The top ten hold approximately 0.99% of the sample, which has 130,000 or so clones, about 92% seen once. Study findings and constraints: Part of the nonresponder group also had normalized T-cell clonal expansion that was low. CD4+ and CD8+ blood T cells expanded clonally by week 6 at 0.1 to 3.0 mg/kg.

Note on this clone: Its specificity is unknown.

The V gene lost 11 bases and the J gene lost 3 bases, with 14 bases spanning the gap. CDR1 and CDR2 (germline): MDHEN, SYDVKM. The CDR3 sequence is 14 residues long. This receptor was identified in an adult with an advanced solid tumor such as melanoma, head and neck, liver or kidney cancer. Sequenced here: CD4+ or CD8+ T cells sorted from blood, sampled in a trial of the OX40 agonist ivuxolimab. V and J are TRBV28 and TRBJ1-6, with D maybe TRBD1 (5 bases). This CDR3 reads CAGEAGGYNSPLHF. CDR3 bases: TGTGCCGGAGAGGCGGGGGGCTATAATTCACCCCTCCACTTT.